This T cell receptor (beta chain) was captured by sequencing in a study of T cells in Graves' hyperthyroidism and ophthalmopathy. Study-wide results and caveats: Among clonotypes expanded in thyroid above 0.001, most were also found in blood.

About this clonotype itself: The antigen is not known.

Diagnoses used clinical symptoms, serum thyroxine and TRAb, thyroid ultrasound and orbital computed tomography. What was amplified from RNA transcripts were TCR beta CDR3 regions. The HTBI set primed first-round TCR CDR3 RT-PCR. TCRdb passed the multiplex PCR reads through MiXCR, listing each CDR3 protein once. In the table there are 650,000 to 800,000 distinct CDR3 sequences, approximately 42% of which are singletons. Germline-derived CDR1 and CDR2 are DFQATT and SNEGSKA (reference sequence). With V trimmed by 4 bases and J by 0 bases, 3 bases remained unmatched. The CDR3 is 14 residues long. The genes are TRBV20-1 and TRBJ1-3; the match to TRBD1 covers 7 bases. Specimen: peripheral blood or thyroid tissue (not recorded which). The source of this sequence is an adult man with Graves' disease, either hyperthyroidism or ophthalmopathy (not recorded which). The CDR3 DNA reads TGCAGTGCTACGGACAGGATCTCTGGAAACACCATATATTTT. This translates into CSATDRISGNTIYF.